The 20 T cell receptor beta chains presented below share a single source sample, sequenced in a study of vaccination effects on CD4 cells after COVID-19. The assay was immunoSEQ multiplex PCR, and TCRdb's table has in-frame clones only and misses some. The sample has tens of thousands of clones, more than 70% seen once. Antigens of these TCRs are unknown. Peptide-pool stimulation followed by sequencing identified expanded antigen-specific CD4+ clonotypes in the ViraFEST assay. Researchers isolated CD4+ T cells once approximately ten days of culture had elapsed. Vaccine administered to participants consisted of two doses of either BNT162b2 or mRNA-1273. Sequencing used CD4+ T cells from PBMCs cultured with HCoV-229E spike peptides, obtained after COVID-19 vaccination. All receptors come from a human donor who received a COVID-19 vaccine.

The chain couples TRBV5-1 to TRBJ2-1, with 7 bases identical to TRBD2. Per the germline V gene, CDR1 is SGHRS and CDR2 is YFSETQ. The CDR3 runs 14 residues. V shed 6 bases, J shed 0 bases, and the junction held 3 bases outside the gene matches. CDR3 sequence (DNA): TGCGCCAGCACGGCGGGGGACTCCTACAATGAGCAGTTCTTC. Its translation: CASTAGDSYNEQFF.

The chain uses TRBV3-1 (or the pseudogene TRBV3-2) and TRBJ2-7; the match to TRBD1 covers 7 bases. The CDR3 consists of 12 residues. The germline gives CDR1 LGHDT, CDR2 YNNKEL (reference sequence). V was clipped by 6 bases and J by 4 bases; unmatched bases: 3. CDR3 sequence (DNA): TGTGCCAGCAGGGGGGACAGTTACGAGCAGTACGTC. Its translation is CASRGDSYEQYV.

This clone came up a few times. The CDR3 protein is CASRPNTAGDTQYF. Here the CDR3 DNA reads TGCGCCAGCAGACCAAATACCGCAGGAGATACGCAGTATTTT. The chain couples TRBV5-1 to TRBJ2-3, with D unclear. From germline, CDR1 is SGHRS and CDR2 YFSETQ. V gave up 5 bases and J gave up 5 bases, with 15 bases separating them. The CDR3 has 14 residues.

The CDR3 DNA is TGTGCCAGCTCAGACAGAATTAATGAAAAACTGTTTTTT. Translation: CASSDRINEKLFF. The chain uses TRBV18 and TRBJ1-4; perhaps TRBD1 as D (5 bases). The ends were cut back, 5 bases at V and 4 bases at J, with 8 bases in the middle. Germline V CDR1 and CDR2: KGHSH, LQKENI. CDR3 length equals 13 residues.

This chain links TRBV19 with TRBJ2-5; 7 positions agree with TRBD1. This CDR3 is built from 13 residues. V lost 6 bases to trimming and J lost 5 bases; unmatched junction nucleotides: 6. Germline CDR1 LNHDA, CDR2 SQIVND (reference sequence). The CDR3 sequence is CASRRQGFETQYF. In DNA form, the CDR3 reads TGTGCCAGTAGGCGACAGGGTTTTGAGACCCAGTACTTC.

The CDR3 coding sequence is TGTGCCACCAGCAGAGATGCGAGGGATACGCAGTATTTT. This encodes CATSRDARDTQYF. This chain joins TRBV15 and TRBJ2-3; no firm D call. V lost 0 bases, J lost 6 bases, and 7 bases lay in between. CDR1 is LNHNV and CDR2 is YYDKDF in the germline V gene (reference sequence). This CDR3 spans 13 amino acids.

This sequence joins TRBV4-1 and TRBJ2-1; TRBD2 matches at 10 bases. The CDR3 is made up of 16 amino acids. The V gene end was trimmed by 4 bases and the J gene end by 4 bases; junction bases not matched to a gene: 7. Germline V gene lookup returns CDR1 MGHRA and CDR2 YSYEKL. CDR3: CASSPSSGSLYNEQFF. As DNA, the CDR3 is TGCGCCAGCAGCCCTTCTAGCGGGAGCCTATACAATGAGCAGTTCTTC.

The rearrangement joins TRBV18 to TRBJ1-4, with 8 nucleotides matching TRBD1. The germline V gene has CDR1 KGHSH and CDR2 LQKENI. The CDR3 loop spans 15 amino acids. The J segment lost 7 bases and the V segment lost 6 bases, leaving 10 bases of the junction unmatched. This CDR3 reads CASSPGQGESEKLFF. The CDR3, as DNA: TGTGCCAGCTCCCCCGGACAGGGTGAGAGTGAAAAACTGTTTTTT.

A few counts support this clone. This sequence joins TRBV28 and TRBJ1-6, with a tentative D call TRBD1 (6 bases). In germline, CDR1 is MDHEN, CDR2 SYDVKM. The CDR3 is made up of 15 amino acids. V was clipped by 5 bases and J by 4 bases, with 12 bases between them. The CDR3 DNA reads TGTGCCAGCAGTCTCGGGGGGGCGTATAATTCACCCCTCCACTTT. It encodes CASSLGGAYNSPLHF. The entire variable domain, with the rest obtained from reference TRBV28 and TRBJ1-6, is as follows: DVKVTQSSRYLVKRTGEKVFLECVQDMDHENMFWYRQDPGLGLRLIYFSYDVKMKEKGDIPEGYSVSREKKERFSLILESASTNQTSMYLCASSLGGAYNSPLHFGNGTRLTVT.

The J gene is TRBJ2-7, the V gene TRBV15; perhaps TRBD1 as D (6 bases). The V and J ends lost 1 base and 5 bases respectively, with 12 bases between them. Germline loops: CDR1 LNHNV, CDR2 YYDKDF (reference sequence). CDR3 length: 14 residues. This chain's CDR3 is CATSRGTAPHEQYV. The CDR3 DNA sequence: TGTGCCACCAGCAGAGGGACAGCCCCACACGAGCAGTACGTC.

The J gene is TRBJ2-7, the V gene TRBV28; the D call may be TRBD1 or TRBD2 (5 bases each). V was cut by 2 bases and J by 7 bases, with 9 bases left in between. This CDR3 contains 12 residues. Germline V gene data show CDR1 as MDHEN and CDR2 as SYDVKM. CDR3 nucleotide sequence: TGTGCCAGCAGTTTAGGGGCGGGTGAGCAGTACGTC. Translated: CASSLGAGEQYV.

The V and J genes are TRBV11-2 and TRBJ1-5, with D maybe TRBD1 (6 bases). Trimming shortened V by 3 bases and J by 3 bases, and 12 bases separated the two germline ends. The germline CDR1 and CDR2 sequences are SGHAT and FQNNGV. There are 15 residues in the CDR3. CDR3 protein: CASSFTTGPNQPQHF. The CDR3 nucleotides read TGTGCCAGCAGCTTTACGACAGGACCCAATCAGCCCCAGCATTTT.

CDR3 region: CASSQNRGPLSGANVLTF. The CDR3 region has the DNA TGTGCCAGCAGCCAGAACAGGGGGCCACTCTCTGGGGCCAACGTCCTGACTTTC. V and J are TRBV3-1 (or the pseudogene TRBV3-2) and TRBJ2-6; 9 bases line up with TRBD1. The CDR3 is 18 amino acids. V dropped 3 bases and J dropped 0; count of bases not matched to a gene: 6. From germline, CDR1 is LGHDT and CDR2 YNNKEL (reference sequence).

The count of this clone is one. The genes are TRBV6-5 and TRBJ1-2, with D perhaps matching TRBD1 (5 bases). The germline V gene encodes CDR1 MNHEY and CDR2 SVGAGI. This CDR3 is built from 15 residues. V was shortened by 6 bases and J by 6 bases, with 20 bases between the two germline ends. In DNA, the CDR3 is TGTGCCAGCAGCCTGCAGGGACTAATAAGGGATGGCTACACCTTC. Translated: CASSLQGLIRDGYTF.

The V call is TRBV5-4, the J call TRBJ2-5, with 11 bases that match TRBD1. The CDR3 runs 15 residues. With 5 bases clipped from V and 5 bases from J, the junction kept 8 bases outside the gene matches. Germline CDR1 is SGHNT and CDR2 is YYREEE (reference sequence). The CDR3 region has the DNA TGTGCCAGCAGGCCCGGACAGGGGGCATGGGAGACCCAGTACTTC. Translated: CASRPGQGAWETQYF.

For the CDR3, the DNA is TGTGCCAGCAGTTTATCGGCGACATTAGTATTTGAAAAACTGTTTTTT. The encoded protein is CASSLSATLVFEKLFF. The chain links TRBV27 to TRBJ1-4; D gene uncertain. The CDR3 sequence is 16 residues long. With 0 bases removed from V and 7 bases from J, the gap between germline ends came to 15 bases. CDR1 and CDR2 from the germline V gene are MNHEY and SMNVEV (reference sequence).

The CDR3 sequence is CASSPNKETQYF. In nucleotides, the CDR3 is TGTGCCAGCTCACCAAACAAAGAGACCCAGTACTTC. The rearrangement uses TRBV18 and TRBJ2-5; no reliable D call. There are 12 residues in the CDR3. V shed 2 bases and J shed 3 bases, with 4 bases lying between them. The germline V gene has CDR1 KGHSH and CDR2 LQKENI.

This clone was counted only a few times. The CDR3 region has the DNA TGTGCCAGTAGTGTCGGACGGAGAAATTCACCCCTCCACTTT. Its protein is CASSVGRRNSPLHF. The chain recombines TRBV19 with TRBJ1-6; D unresolved. V was pared by 5 bases and J by 7 bases, with 12 bases between. CDR3 size: 14 residues. The V gene's germline CDR1 is LNHDA and CDR2 SQIVND (reference sequence).

The gene calls are TRBV14 and TRBJ2-7, with D possibly being TRBD1 or TRBD2 (5 bases each). V dropped 2 bases and J dropped 4 bases, with 18 bases sitting between them. There are 16 residues in the CDR3. Per the germline V gene, CDR1 is SGHDN and CDR2 is FVKESK. The CDR3 loop reads CASSQPGTAKGYEQYV. CDR3 coding DNA: TGTGCCAGCAGCCAACCCGGGACCGCAAAGGGATACGAGCAGTACGTC.

J is TRBJ1-1 and V is TRBV20-1, with D uncertain. This CDR3 has 10 residues. Trimming cost V 2 bases and J 11 bases, with 9 bases left between them. In germline, CDR1 is DFQATT, CDR2 SNEGSKA (reference sequence). CDR3 region: CSARWVGAFF. CDR3 DNA: TGCAGTGCTAGATGGGTGGGTGCTTTCTTT.